A selection of T cell receptor beta chains follows, all from one sample in a study of blood T cell repertoires in COVID-19. Data came from immunoSEQ multiplex PCR; TCRdb stores just in-frame clones and leaves some out. The table shows approximately 530,000 clones, with roughly 91% occurring only once. Sequenced sample: peripheral blood. These TCRs come from a woman aged 45-60 years with COVID-19, enrolled during active disease. The CDR3 runs from the conserved cysteine through the conserved F or W. The D gene is left open where the match is weak. Size is stated for part of the rows, as once, few or many counts, or as a class when the clone is expanded.

clone size	V gene	J gene	D gene	CDR3 protein	CDR3 DNA
NA	TRBV5-1	TRBJ1-1	TRBD1	CASSLQTGLNTEAFF	TGCGCCAGCAGCCTCCAGACAGGGTTGAACACTGAAGCTTTCTTT
NA	TRBV27	TRBJ1-3	NA	CASSPSEREVGNTIYF	TGTGCCAGCAGTCCCTCTGAGCGAGAGGTTGGAAACACCATATATTTT
NA	TRBV19	TRBJ2-5	TRBD2	CASSRLAEETQYF	TGTGCCAGTAGTCGACTAGCGGAAGAGACCCAGTACTTC
NA	TRBV30	TRBJ1-2	NA	CAWSVGGGLGGYTF	TGTGCCTGGAGTGTAGGGGGGGGATTGGGTGGCTACACCTTC
NA	TRBV6-2/TRBV6-3	TRBJ2-3	TRBD1	CASSPLQGARDTQYF	TGTGCCAGCAGTCCCTTACAGGGGGCAAGAGATACGCAGTATTTT
few	TRBV19	TRBJ2-2	TRBD2	CASSITREDYTGELFF	TGTGCCAGTAGTATTACGCGGGAGGACTACACCGGGGAGCTGTTTTTT
few	TRBV27	TRBJ1-5	NA	CASSPTLGGQPQHF	TGTGCCAGCAGTCCAACGTTGGGGGGTCAGCCCCAGCATTTT
once	TRBV3-1/TRBV3-2	TRBJ2-1	TRBD1	CASSRFNLGTGGQGNEQFF	TGTGCCAGCAGCCGATTTAATTTGGGGACAGGCGGGCAGGGGAATGAGCAGTTCTTC
NA	TRBV10-2	TRBJ2-1	TRBD2	CASGGEGAGDLSYNEQFF	TGCGCCAGCGGGGGGGAGGGAGCGGGGGACCTCTCCTACAATGAGCAGTTCTTC
NA	TRBV7-2	TRBJ2-2	TRBD1	CASSLAGDRDGELFF	TGTGCCAGCAGCTTAGCGGGGGACAGGGACGGGGAGCTGTTTTTT
once	TRBV5-1	TRBJ2-1	NA	CASSEGVAYNEQFF	TGCGCCAGCAGCGAGGGAGTTGCGTACAATGAGCAGTTCTTC
NA	TRBV6-5	TRBJ2-7	NA	CASSPWGGGGNEQYF	TGTGCCAGCAGTCCTTGGGGTGGAGGGGGCAACGAGCAGTACTTC
NA	TRBV24-1	TRBJ2-2	TRBD2	CATRGTSGRTGELFF	TGTGCCACCAGAGGGACTAGCGGCAGAACCGGGGAGCTGTTTTTT
few	TRBV6-1	TRBJ1-5	NA	CASSERGGFQSPQHF	TGTGCCAGCAGTGAACGTGGAGGGTTTCAGTCTCCCCAGCATTTT
NA	TRBV7-2	TRBJ2-1	NA	CASSLVGGAGNEQFF	TGTGCCAGCAGCTTAGTGGGCGGGGCAGGCAATGAGCAGTTCTTC
NA	TRBV19	TRBJ1-2	TRBD1	CASSMARDSYGYTF	TGTGCCAGTAGTATGGCCCGGGACAGCTATGGCTACACCTTC
NA	TRBV5-1	TRBJ2-1	TRBD2	CASSSPPGTSSSFKDNEQFF	TGCGCCAGCAGCTCCCCCCCCGGGACTAGCTCCTCGTTTAAGGACAATGAGCAGTTCTTC
NA	TRBV6-5	TRBJ1-1	TRBD1	CASRTGRTEAFF	TGTGCCAGCAGGACAGGGAGAACTGAAGCTTTCTTT
once	TRBV19	TRBJ2-2	NA	CASMGARGGPHTGELFF	TGTGCCAGTATGGGGGCTCGCGGGGGCCCCCACACCGGGGAGCTGTTTTTT
NA	TRBV7-9	TRBJ2-4	NA	CASSPRGGRENIQYF	TGTGCCAGCAGCCCTCGTGGCGGCCGGGAAAACATTCAGTACTTC
NA	TRBV2	TRBJ1-2	TRBD1	CAITGTGNLGGYTF	TGTGCCATCACGGGGACAGGGAATCTGGGAGGCTACACCTTC
NA	TRBV28	TRBJ2-7	TRBD1	CASSSPDRSYEQYF	TGTGCCAGCAGTTCACCGGACAGGTCCTACGAGCAGTACTTC
NA	TRBV7-2	TRBJ2-1	TRBD2	CASSSLAGSYNEQFF	TGTGCCAGCAGCTCCCTAGCGGGATCCTACAATGAGCAGTTCTTC
once	TRBV27	TRBJ2-1	TRBD2	CASSYRGPSLAGVVNEQFF	TGTGCCAGCAGTTATCGTGGTCCTTCACTAGCGGGGGTGGTAAATGAGCAGTTCTTC
NA	TRBV29-1	TRBJ1-2	TRBD1	CSAGGQGGYGYTF	TGCAGCGCGGGGGGACAGGGAGGCTATGGCTACACCTTC
NA	TRBV28	TRBJ2-7	NA	CASSLTREQYF	TGTGCCAGCAGTTTAACCCGGGAGCAGTACTTC
once	TRBV28	TRBJ2-1	NA	CASSPRRAEKGPEQFF	TGTGCCAGCAGTCCCCGCAGGGCCGAAAAGGGGCCTGAGCAGTTCTTC
NA	TRBV7-9	TRBJ2-6	NA	CASSLGQGGEGANVLTF	TGTGCCAGCAGCTTAGGACAGGGCGGGGAAGGGGCCAACGTCCTGACTTTC
NA	TRBV12-3/TRBV12-4	TRBJ1-2	TRBD1	CASKNDRGHGYTF	TGTGCCAGCAAGAATGACAGGGGACATGGCTACACCTTC
NA	TRBV24-1	TRBJ2-2	NA	CATGDTPTGELFF	TGTGCCACCGGGGACACACCGACCGGGGAGCTGTTTTTT
few	TRBV5-4	TRBJ1-3	TRBD1	CASSSPGTGTNTIYF	TGTGCCAGCAGCTCCCCCGGGACAGGAACGAACACCATATATTTT
NA	TRBV19	TRBJ1-6	NA	CASRGSGQLGSPLHF	TGTGCCAGTAGAGGGAGCGGACAGCTAGGTTCACCCCTCCACTTT
NA	TRBV12-3/TRBV12-4	TRBJ2-2	NA	CASSSANTGELFF	TGTGCCAGCAGTTCGGCGAACACCGGGGAGCTGTTTTTT
NA	TRBV19	TRBJ2-3	TRBD2	CASSIQHGLADTQYF	TGTGCCAGTAGTATTCAGCACGGACTAGCGGATACGCAGTATTTT
NA	TRBV21-1	TRBJ1-2	NA	CASSAKGRETEGGYTF	TGTGCCAGCAGCGCCAAAGGTCGGGAGACGGAGGGTGGCTACACCTTC
NA	TRBV11-1	TRBJ2-1	TRBD2	CASSSGLADEQFF	TGTGCCAGCAGCTCAGGACTAGCGGATGAGCAGTTCTTC
once	TRBV24-1	TRBJ2-3	NA	CATSAMDTQYF	TGTGCCACCAGTGCTATGGATACGCAGTATTTT
NA	TRBV25-1	TRBJ1-6	NA	CASSRGDSPLHF	TGTGCCAGCAGCAGGGGTGATTCACCCCTCCACTTT
once	TRBV11-2	TRBJ1-1	NA	CASSADPQGNTEAFF	TGTGCCAGCAGCGCCGACCCACAGGGGAACACTGAAGCTTTCTTT
NA	TRBV6-6	TRBJ1-5	NA	CASRQGLSNQPQHF	TGTGCCAGCAGACAGGGTCTAAGCAATCAGCCCCAGCATTTT
NA	TRBV30	TRBJ1-2	TRBD1	CAWSPDRALGYGYTF	TGTGCCTGGTCGCCAGACAGGGCATTAGGATATGGCTACACCTTC
NA	TRBV10-3	TRBJ1-2	NA	CAISETQTGEYRYGYTF	TGTGCCATCAGTGAGACCCAGACAGGAGAATATAGGTATGGCTACACCTTC
NA	TRBV11-1	TRBJ2-7	TRBD2	CASSFLVAGVYEQYF	TGTGCCAGCAGCTTTTTAGTAGCGGGGGTCTACGAGCAGTACTTC
NA	TRBV7-9	TRBJ2-5	TRBD2	CASSLAGPSGGLETQYF	TGTGCCAGCAGCTTAGCCGGGCCTAGCGGGGGGCTGGAGACCCAGTACTTC